This entry concerns a single T cell receptor (beta chain). The antigen is unknown. This sample stems from a study of OX40 agonist ivuxolimab in advanced cancers. Study in general: Antecedent anti-PD-1, anti-PD-L1 or anti-CTLA-4 therapy was permissible, with roughly 36% having received some.

The study's findings and limits: Patients who responded partially at 0.1-3.0 mg/kg showed clonal expansion ranking among the lowest.

Only in-frame clones appear in the TCRdb table, and some are missing; sequencing was by immunoSEQ multiplex PCR. The sample yields approximately 110,000 clones, less than 95% seen once. Germline-derived CDR1 and CDR2 are LNHDA and SQIVND (reference sequence). The CDR3 totals 16 residues. V was clipped by 6 bases and J by 0 bases; unmatched bases: 8. This material consisted of CD4+ or CD8+ T cells sorted from blood, taken in a trial of the OX40 agonist ivuxolimab. J is TRBJ1-5 and V is TRBV19; 7 positions match TRBD1. The source is an adult with an advanced solid tumor such as melanoma, head and neck, liver or kidney cancer. Written as DNA, the CDR3 is TGTGCCAGTAGGCCAGGGACAGAGAATAGCAATCAGCCCCAGCATTTT. Translating gives CASRPGTENSNQPQHF.